The next 11 T cell receptor beta chains were all read from a single sample in a study of T-cell memory formation after mild COVID-19. Each CDR3 protein is one row after TCRdb ran MiXCR on the 5' RACE reads. The sample lists more than 300,000 distinct CDR3 sequences; approximately 14% were seen once. The specimen was PBMCs or a T cell subset sorted from them (not recorded which). The receptors come from a man younger than 35 who had mild COVID-19 (a few samples of this study predate the infection). Cell type and time point are not known.

This clonotype came up a few times. This chain connects TRBV5-5 to TRBJ2-1; 11 bases agree with TRBD1. J gave up 7 bases and V 4 bases, and 7 bases lay outside the gene matches. The CDR3 has 15 residues. The germline V gene encodes CDR1 SGHKS and CDR2 YYEKEE (reference sequence). CDR3 protein: CASSIGTGGQNEQFF. The CDR3 region has the DNA TGTGCCAGCAGCATAGGGACAGGGGGGCAAAATGAGCAGTTCTTC.

The V and J genes are TRBV10-3 and TRBJ2-5, with 14 bases that match TRBD2. This CDR3 is 17 amino acids long. The germline V gene has CDR1 ENHRY and CDR2 SYGVKD. V shed 5 bases and J 5 bases; nucleotides not matched to a gene: 10. The CDR3, as DNA: TGTGCCATCAGTTCCGGGACTAGCGGGGGTAATGGGGAGACCCAGTACTTC. This sequence encodes CAISSGTSGGNGETQYF.

This rearrangement joins TRBV7-2 to TRBJ2-3; 7 bases line up with TRBD2. CDR3 length equals 16 residues. The V and J ends lost 1 base and 3 bases, in that order; junction bases with no gene match: 7. Looked up from germline, CDR1 is SGHTA and CDR2 is FQGNSA. CDR3 nucleotides: TGTGCCAGCAGCTTAGGTGGGGGGGAGAAGACAGATACGCAGTATTTT. This codes for CASSLGGGEKTDTQYF.

This clonotype has a count of ten or more. The J gene is TRBJ2-7, the V gene TRBV6-1; D ambiguous. Deletions cut 7 bases from V and 5 bases from J, with 15 bases between. The germline V gene has CDR1 MNHNS and CDR2 SASEGT. The CDR3 has 13 amino acids. The chain's CDR3 is CASTIPPLNEQYF. The CDR3 region has the DNA TGTGCCAGCACCATCCCCCCTCTCAACGAGCAGTACTTC.

This rearrangement joins TRBV12-3 or TRBV12-4 to TRBJ2-1, with a tentative D call TRBD2 (6 bases). V was clipped by 4 bases and J by 8 bases, with 9 bases between them. The CDR3 is 12 residues long. CDR3 sequence (DNA): TGTGCCAGCAGTTGGGGAGGCCATGAGCAGTTCTTC. It encodes CASSWGGHEQFF.

Concerning this clonotype itself: The junction departs from germline at one end; a sequencing error may be responsible. The rearrangement joins TRBV27 to TRBJ2-3; D is possibly TRBD1 (5 bases). Germline-derived CDR1 and CDR2 are MNHEY and SMNVEV (reference sequence). This CDR3 comprises 12 residues. The CDR3 region is CTSRPHQGTQYF. CDR3 DNA sequence: TGCACCAGCAGACCGCATCAGGGTACGCAGTATTTT.

This chain joins TRBV5-1 and TRBJ2-7, with 10 bases aligning to TRBD2. Germline V gives CDR1 SGHRS, CDR2 YFSETQ. V trimming: 0 bases; J trimming: 3 bases; junction bases outside the gene matches: 3. The length of the CDR3 is 15 residues. CDR3 sequence: CASSLGASGGYEQYF. For the CDR3, the DNA is TGCGCCAGCAGCTTGGGGGCTAGCGGGGGCTACGAGCAGTACTTC.

The V call is TRBV28, the J call TRBJ2-5; possible D gene TRBD2, 7 bases. The CDR3 loop spans 15 amino acids. Per germline, CDR1 MDHEN and CDR2 SYDVKM. The V end was cut by 2 bases, the J end by 4 bases, with 14 bases between. CDR3 bases: TGTGCCAGCAGTTTAGCCGGAGGGGGGGCAGAGACCCAGTACTTC. As protein: CASSLAGGGAETQYF.

This clonotype occurred many times. The chain employs TRBV6-1 and TRBJ2-3; 8 bases are a match to TRBD2. Looked up from germline, CDR1 is MNHNS and CDR2 is SASEGT. The CDR3 length is 16 residues. V shed 7 bases, J shed 2 bases, and the junction held 11 bases outside the gene matches. The CDR3 is CASTIGLAGPTDTQYF. CDR3 DNA sequence: TGTGCCAGCACCATCGGCTTAGCGGGGCCCACAGATACGCAGTATTTT.

The chain employs TRBV7-3 and TRBJ2-3; 9 nucleotides align to TRBD2. With 4 bases clipped from V and 4 bases from J, the junction kept 3 bases outside the gene matches. The CDR3 runs to 14 residues. The germline gives CDR1 SGHTA, CDR2 FQGTGA. CDR3 nucleotide sequence: TGTGCCAGCAGCTCCCGACTAGCGGCAGATACGCAGTATTTT. It encodes CASSSRLAADTQYF.

This clonotype appeared a few times. The V call is TRBV2, the J call TRBJ2-4; possibly TRBD1 or TRBD2 for D (5 bases each). CDR1 is SNHLY and CDR2 is FYNNEI in the germline V gene. Trimming removed 7 bases at V and 0 bases at J, with 13 bases between. The CDR3 totals 15 residues. CDR3 residues: CASTHPGGAKNIQYF. DNA of the CDR3: TGTGCCAGCACCCACCCTGGGGGAGCCAAAAACATTCAGTACTTC.